Listed below are T cell receptor beta chains from one sample, sequenced in a study of cytomegalovirus exposure and HLA in healthy donors. Produced via immunoSEQ multiplex PCR; TCRdb's table is partial and in-frame only. This sample has roughly 120,000 clones, with around 72% found just once. The sequencing input was PBMCs. These receptors were obtained from a woman aged 40 to 49 in good health and CMV-seropositive. CDR3s include the opening cysteine and the closing phenylalanine or tryptophan. D genes are given only for firm matches. Not all rows give a size; the values are once, few, many and, for expanded clones, a class.

CDR3 DNA: TGTGCCAGCAGTTTGGACAGGGACCAAGAGACCCAGTACTTC; CDR3 protein: CASSLDRDQETQYF; J gene: TRBJ2-5; clone size: .; D gene: TRBD1; V gene: TRBV6-5
CDR3 DNA: TGCGCCAGCAGCCCAACCGCCCGGGACAACCCCTACGAGCAGTACTTC; CDR3 protein: CASSPTARDNPYEQYF; J gene: TRBJ2-7; clone size: once; D gene: .; V gene: TRBV4-1
CDR3 DNA: TGCAGCGCGTACTACAGGGGGATTTCTGAAGCTTTCTTT; CDR3 protein: CSAYYRGISEAFF; J gene: TRBJ1-1; clone size: .; D gene: TRBD1; V gene: TRBV29-1
CDR3 DNA: TGCGCCAGCCGCCGGGACAGGGGAACTGAAGCTTTCTTT; CDR3 protein: CASRRDRGTEAFF; J gene: TRBJ1-1; clone size: .; D gene: TRBD1; V gene: TRBV23-1
CDR3 DNA: TGCGCCAGCAGTTGGCGGACTGATGAAAAACTGTTTTTT; CDR3 protein: CASSWRTDEKLFF; J gene: TRBJ1-4; clone size: .; D gene: .; V gene: TRBV5-1
CDR3 DNA: TGTGCCAGCAGCCCGACTAGCGGTTACTACAATGAGCAGTTCTTC; CDR3 protein: CASSPTSGYYNEQFF; J gene: TRBJ2-1; clone size: .; D gene: TRBD2; V gene: TRBV6-6
CDR3 DNA: TGTGCCAGTAGAGGGGGCCCCCCAGACGATATGCCTGAAGCTTTCTTT; CDR3 protein: CASRGGPPDDMPEAFF; J gene: TRBJ1-1; clone size: .; D gene: TRBD1; V gene: TRBV7-8
CDR3 DNA: TGTGCCAGCAGCTTAAATCAGCGGGGGGGGCAGTTCTTC; CDR3 protein: CASSLNQRGGQFF; J gene: TRBJ2-1; clone size: .; D gene: TRBD2; V gene: TRBV7-3
CDR3 DNA: TGCGCCAGCAGCTTGACGGCCGGGGAGCTGTTTTTT; CDR3 protein: CASSLTAGELFF; J gene: TRBJ2-2; clone size: .; D gene: .; V gene: TRBV5-1
CDR3 DNA: TGTGCCAGTAGTAATCCGGGTACAGATACGCAGTATTTT; CDR3 protein: CASSNPGTDTQYF; J gene: TRBJ2-3; clone size: .; D gene: .; V gene: TRBV19
CDR3 DNA: TGTGCCAGAAGCTGGGCGGGCGGGTGTCGGAATCAGCCCCAGCATTTT; CDR3 protein: CARSWAGGCRNQPQHF; J gene: TRBJ1-5; clone size: .; D gene: .; V gene: TRBV5-3